Below are 4 T cell receptor beta chains sequenced from a single sample in a study of control samples from healthy donors and cancer patients. Only in-frame clones appear in the TCRdb table, and some are missing; sequencing was by immunoSEQ multiplex PCR. The profile shows about 97,000 clones, just over 90% of them singletons. Sample: blood. These receptors originate from a woman between 18 and 29 years old in good health.

V and J are TRBV30 and TRBJ1-1, with a possible D match to TRBD1 (5 bases). This CDR3 spans 13 amino acids. V was pared by 0 bases and J by 7 bases, with 12 bases between. Per the germline V gene, CDR1 is GTSNPN and CDR2 is SVGIG (reference sequence). The chain's CDR3 is CAWSVLRGDEAFF. DNA of the CDR3: TGTGCCTGGAGTGTACTCAGAGGGGATGAAGCTTTCTTT.

The CDR3 protein is CAIRKGTSGTTDTQYF. The CDR3 DNA reads as TGTGCCATCAGAAAAGGGACTAGCGGGACTACAGATACGCAGTATTTT. V gene TRBV10-3 combines with J gene TRBJ2-3, with 13 bases lining up with TRBD2. This CDR3 comprises 16 residues. The junction had 6 bases not matched to a gene; V was cut back by 6 bases and J by 3 bases. Germline values: CDR1 ENHRY, CDR2 SYGVKD.

The rearrangement uses TRBV7-9 and TRBJ2-5, with D perhaps matching TRBD1 (6 bases). CDR1 and CDR2 from the germline V gene are SEHNR and FQNEAQ (reference sequence). V lost 2 bases and J lost 4, with 14 bases in between. The CDR3 totals 15 residues. CDR3 nucleotide sequence: TGTGCCAGCAGCTTAAGAGGGGGAATAGGAGAGACCCAGTACTTC. It encodes CASSLRGGIGETQYF.

The rearrangement links TRBV11-2 to TRBJ1-4; perhaps TRBD1 as D (5 bases). Trimming pared 3 bases from V and 3 bases from J, leaving 11 bases between. Germline lookup yields CDR1 SGHAT and CDR2 FQNNGV. The CDR3 covers 15 residues. The CDR3 DNA reads as TGTGCCAGCAGCTTTGAGGGGTCTCCTAATGAAAAACTGTTTTTT. This codes for CASSFEGSPNEKLFF.